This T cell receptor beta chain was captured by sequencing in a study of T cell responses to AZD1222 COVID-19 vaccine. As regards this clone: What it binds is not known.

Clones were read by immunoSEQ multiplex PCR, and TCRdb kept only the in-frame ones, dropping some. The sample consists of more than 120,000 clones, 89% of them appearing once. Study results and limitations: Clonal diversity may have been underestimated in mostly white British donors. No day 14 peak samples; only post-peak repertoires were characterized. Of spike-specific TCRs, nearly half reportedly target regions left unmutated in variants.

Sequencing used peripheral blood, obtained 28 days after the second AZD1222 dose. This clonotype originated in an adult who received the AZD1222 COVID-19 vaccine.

The CDR3 loop is CASQAQGSQNTEAFF. In DNA, the CDR3 is TGTGCCAGCCAAGCTCAGGGCAGCCAGAACACTGAAGCTTTCTTT. The chain uses TRBV6-5 and TRBJ1-1; possibly TRBD1 for D (5 bases). This CDR3 is built from 15 residues. V shed 8 bases and J shed 1 base, with 17 bases lying between them. Germline assignment: CDR1 MNHEY and CDR2 SVGAGI.